These 18 T cell receptor beta chains were all obtained from the same sample, sequenced in a study of shared T cell receptors in the human thymus. TCRdb keeps only in-frame clones here, not all; method: immunoSEQ multiplex PCR. This repertoire shows roughly 660,000 clones, roughly 90% found once; its top ten account for about 0.01%. The sample also formed part of further work on human thymus T cells.

Sequencing input: thymocytes. All receptors come from a boy in the first two years of life with a congenital heart defect.

This sequence joins TRBV27 and TRBJ2-7, with TRBD2 matching over 12 bases. J gave up 2 bases and V 6 bases, and 11 bases lay outside the gene matches. Germline CDR1 MNHEY, CDR2 SMNVEV (reference sequence). CDR3 length: 17 residues. In nucleotides, the CDR3 is TGTGCCAGCAGCCACTTCACGACTAGCGGGAGAGCCTACGAGCAGTACTTC. Translating it yields CASSHFTTSGRAYEQYF.

The chain uses TRBV7-8 and TRBJ2-1, with 7 positions matching TRBD2. The trim removed 2 bases at V and 2 bases at J, leaving 3 bases unmatched. Germline V gene lookup returns CDR1 SGHVS and CDR2 FQNEAQ. This CDR3 is built from 15 residues. The CDR3 sequence is CASSLWRGTYNEQFF. CDR3 in DNA: TGTGCCAGCAGCTTATGGCGGGGGACCTACAATGAGCAGTTCTTC.

The chain has TRBV10-3 and TRBJ2-2; D uncertain. CDR1 is ENHRY, CDR2 SYGVKD, per germline. Trimming left V 3 bases short and J 3 bases short, with 5 bases between. The CDR3 contains 13 residues. The CDR3 reads CAISETYTGELFF. The DNA for the CDR3 is TGTGCCATCAGTGAAACTTACACCGGGGAGCTGTTTTTT.

V usage is TRBV11-3 and J usage is TRBJ2-5; 9 positions match TRBD1. Germline V lookup: CDR1 SGHNT, CDR2 YENEEA. With 7 bases clipped from V and 4 bases from J, the junction kept 13 bases outside the gene matches. This CDR3 has 16 amino acids. CDR3 protein: CASKLRTGVLRETQYF. As DNA, the CDR3 is TGTGCCAGCAAGTTAAGGACAGGGGTACTCCGAGAGACCCAGTACTTC.

The chain carries TRBV9 and TRBJ2-2, with D possibly being TRBD2 (5 bases). V was clipped by 4 bases and J by 4 bases, with 8 bases between them. The V gene's germline CDR1 is SGDLS and CDR2 YYNGEE. This CDR3 has 13 amino acids. CDR3 loop: CASSPRGTGELFF. The CDR3 DNA follows: TGTGCCAGCAGCCCCCGGGGCACCGGGGAGCTGTTTTTT.

This clone was recorded a few times. This chain links TRBV12-5 with TRBJ2-7; 10 nucleotides match TRBD1. V shed 5 bases, J shed 6 bases, and the junction held 13 bases outside the gene matches. The length of the CDR3 is 16 residues. Looked up from germline, CDR1 is LGHNT and CDR2 is FRNRAP. CDR3 bases: TGTGCTAGTGGTGACAGGGGGCGGCGTACCTCCGGCGAGCAGTACTTC. It codes for CASGDRGRRTSGEQYF. Looking up the rest from reference TRBV12-5 and TRBJ2-7 gives the full variable domain: DARVTQTPRHKVTEMGQEVTMRCQPILGHNTVFWYRQTMMQGLELLAYFRNRAPLDDSGMPKDRFSAEMPDATLATLKIQPSEPRDSAVYFCASGDRGRRTSGEQYFGPGTRLTVT.

This CDR3 is CASSVSGRALNEQFF. DNA for the CDR3: TGCGCCAGCAGCGTGAGCGGGAGGGCCCTCAATGAGCAGTTCTTC. This chain joins TRBV4-3 and TRBJ2-1; 10 positions match TRBD2. The V and J ends lost 5 bases and 6 bases, in that order; junction bases with no gene match: 7. CDR1 is LGHNA and CDR2 is YSLEER in the germline V gene. This CDR3 is 15 amino acids long.

J is TRBJ2-1 and V is TRBV7-2; 11 positions match TRBD1. Trimming took 4 bases from V and 10 from J; bases not matched to a gene: 6. Germline values: CDR1 SGHTA, CDR2 FQGNSA. The CDR3 has 14 amino acids. DNA for the CDR3: TGTGCCAGCAGCTCGGACAGGGGGCGAGTGGAGCAGTTCTTC. Protein product: CASSSDRGRVEQFF.

The chain employs TRBV30 and TRBJ2-1; D is uncertain. Germline assignment: CDR1 GTSNPN and CDR2 SVGIG (reference sequence). V was pared by 3 bases and J by 4 bases, with 4 bases between. This CDR3 region has 11 residues. As DNA, the CDR3 is TGTGCCTGGAGACAGTACAATGAGCAGTTCTTC. Amino acid sequence: CAWRQYNEQFF.

This chain uses TRBV20-1 with TRBJ2-7; tentatively, D is TRBD1 (7 bases). V was cut by 6 bases and J by 9 bases, with 9 bases left in between. Germline lookup yields CDR1 DFQATT and CDR2 SNEGSKA (reference sequence). This CDR3 region has 9 residues. For the CDR3, the DNA is TGCAGTGCCCAGGGGGGGCAGTACTTC. Its protein product is CSAQGGQYF.

The V gene is TRBV2, the J gene TRBJ1-1; the D is unclear. There are 14 residues in the CDR3. Germline V lookup: CDR1 SNHLY, CDR2 FYNNEI. The V end was cut by 5 bases, the J end by 1 base, with 11 bases between. The CDR3 loop reads CASSWRVWNTEAFF. CDR3 sequence (DNA): TGTGCCAGCAGTTGGAGGGTATGGAACACTGAAGCTTTCTTT. The complete variable domain, with remaining parts taken from reference TRBV2 and TRBJ1-1, reads EPEVTQTPSHQVTQMGQEVILRCVPISNHLYFYWYRQILGQKVEFLVSFYNNEISEKSEIFDDQFSVERPDGSNFTLKIRSTKLEDSAMYFCASSWRVWNTEAFFGQGTRLTVV.

The chain has TRBV11-2 and TRBJ1-2; 11 bases align to TRBD1. Per germline, CDR1 SGHAT and CDR2 FQNNGV. The length of the CDR3 is 16 residues. Trimming took 5 bases from V and 6 from J; bases not matched to a gene: 11. The CDR3 spells CASSPGTGGREDGYTF. DNA for the CDR3: TGTGCCAGCAGCCCAGGGACAGGGGGGCGGGAGGATGGCTACACCTTC.

The rearrangement uses TRBV7-2 and TRBJ2-3; 13 positions match TRBD2. CDR1 SGHTA and CDR2 FQGNSA come from the germline V gene. There are 17 residues in the CDR3. Trimming at V came to 4 bases and at J to 2 bases, leaving 6 bases not matched to a gene. The CDR3 loop reads CASSCRLAGGHTDTQYF. As DNA, the CDR3 is TGTGCCAGCAGCTGCAGACTAGCGGGAGGCCACACAGATACGCAGTATTTT.

This clone was seen a few times. The chain employs TRBV5-4 and TRBJ2-3; TRBD2 agrees at 9 bases. The CDR3 extends over 20 amino acids. J lost 4 bases, V lost 1 base, and 19 bases had no gene match. Looked up from germline, CDR1 is SGHNT and CDR2 is YYREEE (reference sequence). The CDR3 DNA reads TGTGCCAGCAGCTTGTTATGGGCTAGCGGGATTGGGGGTGGCTCAGATACGCAGTATTTT. This encodes CASSLLWASGIGGGSDTQYF.

J is TRBJ1-3 and V is TRBV6-5; maybe TRBD1 (6 bases). Looked up from germline, CDR1 is MNHEY and CDR2 is SVGAGI. The CDR3 sequence is 15 residues long. V shed 5 bases and J shed 3 bases, with 14 bases lying between them. This chain's CDR3 is CASSPQGSYGNTIYF. Written as DNA, the CDR3 is TGTGCCAGCAGTCCCCAGGGGTCCTATGGAAACACCATATATTTT.

The chain links TRBV5-6 to TRBJ2-1, with 9 bases aligning to TRBD2. Germline V gives CDR1 SGHDT, CDR2 YYEEEE. The CDR3 totals 18 residues. J was trimmed by 4 bases and V by 3 bases; bases with no gene match: 14. The CDR3 nucleotides are TGTGCCAGCAGCTCACCGGGACTAGCACAAAAAAGATACAATGAGCAGTTCTTC. It is translated as CASSSPGLAQKRYNEQFF. The full variable domain, in which reference TRBV5-6 and TRBJ2-1 provide the parts outside the CDR3, is DAGVTQSPTHLIKTRGQQVTLRCSPKSGHDTVSWYQQALGQGPQFIFQYYEEEERQRGNFPDRFSGHQFPNYSSELNVNALLLGDSALYLCASSSPGLAQKRYNEQFFGPGTRLTVL.

This chain connects TRBV15 to TRBJ1-5, with a possible D match to TRBD1 (6 bases). The length of the CDR3 is 15 residues. CDR1 and CDR2 (germline): LNHNV, YYDKDF (reference sequence). V was shortened by 5 bases and J by 0 bases, with 11 bases between the two germline ends. The CDR3 sequence is CATSAQGYSNQPQHF. As DNA, the CDR3 is TGTGCCACCAGCGCACAGGGATATAGCAATCAGCCCCAGCATTTT.

This sequence joins TRBV7-2 and TRBJ1-2, with D maybe TRBD1 (6 bases). Germline lookup yields CDR1 SGHTA and CDR2 FQGNSA. The ends were cut back, 5 bases at V and 14 bases at J, with 21 bases in the middle. There are 13 residues in the CDR3. The CDR3 DNA follows: TGTGCCAGCAGCCCGGGGGGGCCTGGGTGTCGGACCTTC. This gives the protein CASSPGGPGCRTF.